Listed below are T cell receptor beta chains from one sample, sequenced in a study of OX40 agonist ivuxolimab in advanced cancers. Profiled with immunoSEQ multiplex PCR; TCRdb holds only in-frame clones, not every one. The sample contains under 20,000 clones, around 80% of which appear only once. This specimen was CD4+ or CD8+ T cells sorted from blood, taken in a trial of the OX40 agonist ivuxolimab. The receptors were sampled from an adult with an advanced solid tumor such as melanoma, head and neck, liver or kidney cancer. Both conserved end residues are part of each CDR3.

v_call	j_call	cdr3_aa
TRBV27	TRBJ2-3	CASSLGGSPADTQYF
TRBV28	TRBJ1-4	CASSLQTGIEEKLFF
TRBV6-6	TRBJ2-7	CASSLGSVHEQYF
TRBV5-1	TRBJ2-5	CASSPDGNQETQYF
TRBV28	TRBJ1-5	CASSLIQGGFGNQPQHF
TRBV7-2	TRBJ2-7	CASSIGHSYEQYF
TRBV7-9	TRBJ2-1	CASSSFDRGPYNEQFF
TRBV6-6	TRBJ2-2	CASSYRGDTGELFF
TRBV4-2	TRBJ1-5	CASSPAGTGNQPQHF
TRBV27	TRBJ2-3	CASSSTGGRSPDTQYF
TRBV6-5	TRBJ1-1	CASSPQGSAEAFF
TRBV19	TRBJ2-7	CASSPGLGTYEQYF
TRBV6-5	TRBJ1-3	CASVTGSDSGNTIYF
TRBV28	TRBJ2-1	CASSLVTGFSYNEQFF
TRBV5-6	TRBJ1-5	CASSFAGNQPQHF
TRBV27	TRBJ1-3	CASAVFAGNTIYF
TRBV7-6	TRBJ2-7	CASSLKPSGDEQYF
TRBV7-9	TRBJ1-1	CASSFGTGGPNTEAFF
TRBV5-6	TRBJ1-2	CASSFLSQFNYGYTF
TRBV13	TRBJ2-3	CASTNTDTQYF
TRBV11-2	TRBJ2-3	CASRDPPGQSSTDTQYF